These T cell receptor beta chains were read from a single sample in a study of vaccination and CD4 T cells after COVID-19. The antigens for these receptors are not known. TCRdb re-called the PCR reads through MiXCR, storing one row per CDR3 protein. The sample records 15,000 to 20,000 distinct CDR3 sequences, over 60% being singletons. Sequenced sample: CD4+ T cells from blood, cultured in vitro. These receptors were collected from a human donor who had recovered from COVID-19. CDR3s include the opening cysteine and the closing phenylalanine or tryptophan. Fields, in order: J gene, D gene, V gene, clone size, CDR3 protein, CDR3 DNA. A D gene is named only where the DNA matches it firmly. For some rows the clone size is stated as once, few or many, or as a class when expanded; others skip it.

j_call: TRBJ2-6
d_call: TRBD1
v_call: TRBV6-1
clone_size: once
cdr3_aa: CASRSGTGGSSGANVLTF
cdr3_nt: TGTGCCAGCAGATCCGGGACAGGGGGATCCTCTGGGGCCAACGTCCTGACTTTC

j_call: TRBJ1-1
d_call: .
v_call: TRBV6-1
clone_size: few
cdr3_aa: CASTSPGSTEAFF
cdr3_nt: TGTGCCAGCACCTCGCCGGGGAGCACTGAAGCTTTCTTT

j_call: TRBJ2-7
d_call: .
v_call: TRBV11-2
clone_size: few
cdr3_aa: CASSLVSEQYF
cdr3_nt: TGTGCCAGCAGCTTGGTATCCGAGCAGTACTTC

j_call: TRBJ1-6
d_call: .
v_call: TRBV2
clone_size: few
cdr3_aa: CASRVGMYNSPLHF
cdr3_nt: TGTGCCAGCAGGGTCGGAATGTATAATTCACCCCTCCACTTT

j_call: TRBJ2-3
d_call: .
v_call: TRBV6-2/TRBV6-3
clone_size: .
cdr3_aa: CASSYSSPTDTQYF
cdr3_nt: TGTGCCAGCAGTTACTCGAGCCCCACAGATACGCAGTATTTT

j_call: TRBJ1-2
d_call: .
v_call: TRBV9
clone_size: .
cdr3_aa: CASSVDGEGYTF
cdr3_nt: TGTGCCAGCAGCGTAGATGGTGAGGGCTACACCTTC

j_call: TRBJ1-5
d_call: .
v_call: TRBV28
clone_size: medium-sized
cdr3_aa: CASINQGGGASYQPQHF
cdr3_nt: TGTGCCAGCATCAATCAAGGGGGAGGAGCCTCCTATCAGCCCCAGCATTTT

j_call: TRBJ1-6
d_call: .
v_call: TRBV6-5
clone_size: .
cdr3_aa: CASSYLRGRNSPLHF
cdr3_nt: TGTGCCAGCAGTTACCTGCGGGGCCGAAATTCACCCCTCCACTTT

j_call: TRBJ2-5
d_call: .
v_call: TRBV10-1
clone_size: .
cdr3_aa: CASSEGHQETQYF
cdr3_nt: TGCGCCAGCAGTGAGGGACACCAAGAGACCCAGTACTTC

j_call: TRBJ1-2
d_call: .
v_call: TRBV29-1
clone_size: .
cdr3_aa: CSVERRSHGYTF
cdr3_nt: TGCAGCGTTGAGAGGCGGTCCCATGGCTACACCTTC

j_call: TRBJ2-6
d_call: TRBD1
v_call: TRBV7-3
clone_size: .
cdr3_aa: CASSFSGTGLSGANVLTF
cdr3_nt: TGTGCCAGCAGCTTCTCTGGGACAGGGCTATCTGGGGCCAACGTCCTGACTTTC

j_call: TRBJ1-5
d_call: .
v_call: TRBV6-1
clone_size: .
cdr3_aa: CASSPLRGGNQPQHF
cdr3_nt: TGTGCCAGCAGTCCCCTAAGGGGGGGCAATCAGCCCCAGCATTTT

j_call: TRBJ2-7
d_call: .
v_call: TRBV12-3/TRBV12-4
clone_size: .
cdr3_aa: CASSAGPTNSYEQYF
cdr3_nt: TGTGCCAGCAGTGCGGGCCCGACCAACTCCTACGAGCAGTACTTC

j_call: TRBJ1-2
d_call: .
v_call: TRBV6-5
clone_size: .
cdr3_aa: CASSYSGGSGYGYTF
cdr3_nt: TGTGCCAGCAGTTACTCCGGGGGGTCGGGCTATGGCTACACCTTC

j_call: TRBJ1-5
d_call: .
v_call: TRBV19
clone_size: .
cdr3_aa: CASSELNVPGRGSNQPQHF
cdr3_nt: TGTGCCAGTAGTGAATTGAATGTCCCGGGACGGGGTAGCAATCAGCCCCAGCATTTT

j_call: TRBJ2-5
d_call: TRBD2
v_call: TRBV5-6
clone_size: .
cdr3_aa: CASSWFGTSGRAGETQYF
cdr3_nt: TGTGCCAGCAGCTGGTTTGGGACTAGCGGGAGGGCGGGGGAGACCCAGTACTTC

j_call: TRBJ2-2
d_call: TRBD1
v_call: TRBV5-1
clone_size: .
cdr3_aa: CASSLDGQGIGELFF
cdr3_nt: TGCGCCAGCAGCTTGGATGGACAGGGAATCGGGGAGCTGTTTTTT

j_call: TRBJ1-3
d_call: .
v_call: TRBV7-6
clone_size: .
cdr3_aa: CASSLGSQAGNTIYF
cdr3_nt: TGTGCCAGCAGCTTAGGTTCGCAAGCCGGAAACACCATATATTTT

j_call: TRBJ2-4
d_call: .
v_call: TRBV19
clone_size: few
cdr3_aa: CASSMGYIQYF
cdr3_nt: TGTGCCAGTAGTATGGGTTACATTCAGTACTTC

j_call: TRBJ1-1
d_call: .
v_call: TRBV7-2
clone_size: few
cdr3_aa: CASSAGPGVMNTEAFF
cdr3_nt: TGTGCCAGCAGCGCCGGGCCAGGGGTAATGAACACTGAAGCTTTCTTT

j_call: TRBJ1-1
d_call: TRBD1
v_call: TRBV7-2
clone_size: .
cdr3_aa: CASRRRQGNTEAFF
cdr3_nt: TGTGCCAGCAGACGCCGACAGGGGAACACTGAAGCTTTCTTT

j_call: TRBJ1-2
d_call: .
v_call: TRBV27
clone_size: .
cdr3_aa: CASSQQFSYGYTF
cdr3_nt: TGTGCCAGCAGTCAACAGTTTTCCTATGGCTACACCTTC

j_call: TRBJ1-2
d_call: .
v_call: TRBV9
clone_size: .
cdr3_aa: CASSPQGGRTFYGYTF
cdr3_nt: TGTGCCAGCAGCCCCCAGGGAGGGCGGACCTTCTATGGCTACACCTTC